Listed here is a single T cell receptor (beta chain). The source of the sample is a study of blood T cell repertoires in COVID-19. TCRdb's table, derived via immunoSEQ multiplex PCR, lists solely in-frame clones and lacks some. The sample records 130,000 or so clones, around 85% being singletons. Germline V gene lookup returns CDR1 LNHDA and CDR2 SQIVND (reference sequence). V was clipped by 5 bases and J by 5 bases; unmatched bases: 12. CDR3 length equals 16 residues. The sample taken for sequencing was peripheral blood. V usage is TRBV19 and J usage is TRBJ2-7; TRBD1 aligns across 10 bases. This TCR came from an elderly woman with acute or convalescent COVID-19. DNA for the CDR3: TGTGCCAGTAGTGGCCCCTTTACCGGGACAGGGGACGAGCAGTACTTC. Its translation: CASSGPFTGTGDEQYF. The full variable domain, completed using reference TRBV19 and TRBJ2-7, is DGGITQSPKYLFRKEGQNVTLSCEQNLNHDAMYWYRQDPGQGLRLIYYSQIVNDFQKGDIAEGYSVSREKKESFPLTVTSAQKNPTAFYLCASSGPFTGTGDEQYFGPGTRLTVT.